This T cell receptor beta chain was documented in a study of cytomegalovirus exposure and HLA in healthy donors (dated by TCRdb to about 2017). For the wider study: In an earlier analysis of 587 of the donors, 276 Gb of sequence data and some 120 million unique TCR beta sequences from 180 million or so T cells were reported. An early release covering 550 to 650 HLA-typed donors comprised approximately 290 gigabases of sequencing data and around 85 million unique TCR sequences. Among the approximately 400 genotyped donors, around 81% belonged to the genetic ancestry cluster associated with self-reported Caucasian donors. The study aimed to test whether signatures of past pathogen exposure could be identified by cataloging public T cell receptors. The study used immunosequencing to profile the T cell repertoires of 666 subjects and linked those repertoires to cytomegalovirus serostatus. A separate validation cohort of roughly 130 different subjects was used in addition to the approximately 670-subject first cohort. The study combined high-throughput TCR immunosequencing, statistical association of individual TCRs with disease status, and machine learning to predict cytomegalovirus infection status. A later analysis re-examined previously published TCR beta repertoires from more than 550 donors and added high-resolution HLA genotyping to investigate patterns of TCR occurrence. In the later analysis, no new phenotypic data were used to find candidate immune exposures; instead, reliance was placed on TCR beta sequences and their occurrence across donors. To decide whether each TCR beta V gene segment behaved as functional or pseudogenic, an earlier analysis of approximately 620 of the donors relied on high-throughput TCR beta sequencing. Donor age, sex, ethnicity and CMV serostatus were collected together with the repertoire data. A later genetic analysis took genome-wide SNP genotypes for about 55% of the roughly 700 donors and used that subset as a discovery cohort. Every repertoire in the discovery cohort had been generated on one and the same sequencing platform. HLA typing covered class I and class II loci at four-digit resolution. Typing coverage differed by locus: A, B, C, DRB1 and DQB1 were typed in roughly 620-630 donors, DQA1 in 522, DPA1 in some 570, and DPB1 in around 440. Four to six DR-DQ haplotypes were handled as single units for association and clustering because linkage in the cohort was strong. Among a few hundred genotyped donors of the cohort, an average of 235,054 unique TCR beta nucleotide sequences were sequenced per donor, roughly 20% of them non-productive. Here is what the overall study found, with its caveats: Because some donors lacked HLA typing at each locus, the association tests relied only on the typed subset. A later analysis found that TCR association rates varied across HLA loci, with DRB1 alleles showing the most associated TCRs and HLA-C alleles the fewest. A cluster of highly shared sequence variants was judged likely to be a technical artifact of the sequencing pipeline. Linkage disequilibrium might explain the correlated functional status among segregating V segments, but an unknown experimental factor could not be excluded. It was suggested by the authors that the approach could potentially be generalized to other disease states and immunological phenotypes. The cohort was sequenced for TCR beta chains only, and without alpha or paired-chain data the features that could be detected were limited. A later analysis found that HLA-associated TCR beta chains were more clonally expanded and had lower generation probabilities than equally common non-associated chains. In a later analysis, around 17,000 TCR beta sequences were associated with specific HLA alleles at a false discovery rate of 0.05. The earlier analysis of a few hundred of the donors excluded roughly 17 rarely observed V segments, including chromosome 9 orphons, because counts were too low. A later genetic analysis associated a missense DCLRE1C variant with V-gene and J-gene trimming of TCR beta chains, and an independent cohort replicated the association. A later analysis reported that several top co-occurrence clusters appeared linked to parvovirus B19, influenza, CMV and Epstein-Barr virus. Strong co-occurrence of HLA alleles, especially DR and DQ, made assigning TCR associations to individual alleles difficult. In an earlier analysis of fewer than 700 of the donors, most TCR beta V segments appeared in productive rearrangements about 90% or about 30% of the time, broadly matching IMGT annotations. In the study, around 160 TCR beta chains were listed as associated with cytomegalovirus. Presence/absence analyses assumed roughly uniform sequencing depth across donors, an assumption that may not hold. In vitro tests confirmed that three of the cytomegalovirus-associated TCR beta chains recognize cytomegalovirus antigens. CMV serostatus was the only immune exposure information available for the cohort. A further reported finding was that TCR beta sequences accurately predicted the HLA-A and HLA-B alleles for most subjects in the first cohort. According to a later analysis, most CMV-associated TCR beta chains appeared to be HLA-restricted, and the HLA associations seemed to be driven largely by CMV exposure. Across donors, most TCR sequences were observed very rarely, whereas some public TCRs were present in many individuals. In a later genetic analysis, fewer N-insertions in productive TCRs were reported among donors in an Asian-associated ancestry cluster than the approximately 670-donor mean. The classifier was reported to diagnose cytomegalovirus status with high specificity and sensitivity in both the original cohort and the validation cohort.

The cohort comprised some 730 healthy bone marrow donors. All cohort members were sampled while nominally healthy, although unrecorded immune exposures were likely present. The donor was CMV seropositive and belonged to the group of 250 to 300 seropositive cohort members. Each donor provided a peripheral blood sample, and peripheral blood mononuclear cells were used for TCR beta sequencing. Genomic DNA extraction from the blood cell samples was performed with the Qiagen DNeasy Blood Extraction Kit. Regarding this clone: The antigen it binds to is not known. No much larger clone is present one base from it, and per-base qualities are unavailable.

Library construction relied on the immunoSEQ multiplex PCR assay. A mixture of 60 forward primers for TCR Vbeta segments and 13 reverse primers for TCR Jbeta segments was used in the multiplex PCR. Amplification of the CDR3 region of rearranged TCR beta genes was performed with a multiplex PCR assay on genomic DNA. Amplified TCR beta libraries were sequenced as 87-base-pair reads on the Illumina HiSeq System. The authors' analysis ran thus. A later analysis tallied roughly 76 million unique TCR beta chains across the 700 or so repertoires, and about 10 million of those chains were shared by two or more donors. To remove PCR and sequencing errors, raw reads were error-corrected and collapsed into unique sequences using a nearest-neighbor algorithm that merged closely related sequences. To assign V, D and J gene segments, CDR3 sequences were aligned to IMGT reference sequences. For a sequence to be retained, at least a six-nucleotide match to both a V gene segment and a J gene segment was required. Rearrangements were called productive when the CDR3 lacked stop codons and stayed in frame with V and J; all others were non-productive. CDR3 was defined by IMGT convention, running from the second conserved V-encoded cysteine to the conserved J-encoded phenylalanine. The earlier analysis of some 580 of the donors excluded any sequence lacking an unambiguous match to a single V gene segment. An earlier analysis of 587 of the donors classified V segments as functional when productive rearrangements were above 56.7% and as segregating when the standard deviation between donors was above 5%. A statistical classification framework was built to diagnose cytomegalovirus status from the catalog of TCR beta chain sequences. V and J gene assignment, in a later analysis, came from comparing TCR nucleotide sequences with IMGT/GENE-DB human TR gene sequences. Using the TCRdist pipeline, a later analysis assigned CDR3 sequences along with most-parsimonious VDJ recombination scenarios. In a later analysis, every TCR beta chain was defined by the combination of its CDR3 amino acid sequence and its V-gene family, and reads without a unique V-gene family were dropped. As a way to deal with suspected cross-contamination and a sequencing artifact, a later analysis dropped nearly 600 nucleotide sequences that were highly shared and had low generation probability. A later analysis calculated a clonal expansion index for each public chain from normalized within-repertoire ranks of inferred template counts. In a later analysis, generation probabilities were computed with a VDJ recombination model fitted to out-of-frame rearrangements, and the resulting probabilities were checked against IGoR. A later analysis scored TCR-TCR, TCR-HLA and TCR-CMV co-occurrence with hypergeometric tests, applying a repertoire-size bias correction to TCR pairs. False discovery rates were estimated in a later analysis by permuting HLA or CMV assignments 20 times. In a later analysis, co-occurring TCRs were grouped with DBSCAN, and TCRdist sequence similarity was added when clustering was performed within HLA-allele-positive subsets. For co-occurrence clustering, repertoires with fewer than 30,000 or more than 120,000 public chains were excluded, along with a handful of repertoires with anomalous nucleotide sharing. What TCRdb holds here is the immuneACCESS table cut down to in-frame rearrangements. Part of the clones is not present; checked against another copy, under half of the missing clones reflect an unresolved V gene, and the others are unexplained. D and trimming were read from the DNA, whereas the V and J calls and clone size are those reported in that table. Present in this sample are 75,000 to 100,000 clones, about 74% of which were seen just once. 16% of the sample is held by the ten biggest clonotypes.

The clonotype was recovered from a man in his 60s in good health and CMV-seropositive. The sample taken for sequencing was PBMCs.

The nucleotides read TGTGCCAGCCAAAGGACAGGGGGTGGCACTGAAGCTTTCTTT. Its translation is CASQRTGGGTEAFF. The receptor chain draws on TRBV18 and TRBJ1-1; TRBD1 fits 10 bases in the junction. The CDR3 contains 14 residues, cysteine and phenylalanine counted. Only CDR3 DNA remains: 42 bases, in frame from the first base. V lost 8 bases and J lost 4 bases, and the count of bases not matched to a germline gene is 7. As encoded in the germline V gene, CDR1 is KGHSH while CDR2 is LQKENI.